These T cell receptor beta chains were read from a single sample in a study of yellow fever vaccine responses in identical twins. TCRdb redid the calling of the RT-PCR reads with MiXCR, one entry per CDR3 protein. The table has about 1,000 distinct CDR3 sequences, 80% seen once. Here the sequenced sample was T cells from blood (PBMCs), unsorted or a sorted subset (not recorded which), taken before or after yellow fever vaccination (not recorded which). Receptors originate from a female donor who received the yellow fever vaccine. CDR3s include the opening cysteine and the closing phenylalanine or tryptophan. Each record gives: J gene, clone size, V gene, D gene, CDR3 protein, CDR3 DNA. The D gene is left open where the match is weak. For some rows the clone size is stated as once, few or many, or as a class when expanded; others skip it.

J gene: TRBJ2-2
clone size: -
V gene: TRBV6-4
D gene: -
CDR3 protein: CASSDSAGDTGELFF
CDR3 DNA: TGTGCCAGCAGTGATTCGGCAGGGGACACCGGGGAGCTGTTTTTT

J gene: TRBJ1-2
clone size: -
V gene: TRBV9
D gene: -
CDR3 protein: CASSPNSYGYTF
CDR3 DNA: TGTGCCAGCAGCCCCAACTCATATGGCTACACCTTC

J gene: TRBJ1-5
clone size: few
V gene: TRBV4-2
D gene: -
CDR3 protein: CASSQDSTANQPQHF
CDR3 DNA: TGTGCCAGCAGCCAAGATTCCACCGCTAATCAGCCCCAGCATTTT

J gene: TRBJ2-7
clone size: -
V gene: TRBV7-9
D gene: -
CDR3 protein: CASSLALRQEGEQYF
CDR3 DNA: TGTGCCAGCAGCTTAGCGTTAAGGCAGGAGGGCGAGCAGTACTTC

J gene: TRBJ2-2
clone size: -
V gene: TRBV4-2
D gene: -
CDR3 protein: CASSQEVGAAGELFF
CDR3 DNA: TGTGCCAGCAGCCAAGAGGTTGGGGCGGCCGGGGAGCTGTTTTTT

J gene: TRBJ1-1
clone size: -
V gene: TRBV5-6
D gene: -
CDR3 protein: CASRTENTEAFF
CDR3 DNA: TGTGCCAGCAGGACCGAGAACACTGAAGCTTTCTTT

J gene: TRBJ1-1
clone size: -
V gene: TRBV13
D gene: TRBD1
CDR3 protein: CASSISKGAGFRNTEAFF
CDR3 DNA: TGTGCCAGCAGCATCTCCAAGGGGGCAGGGTTTCGGAACACTGAAGCTTTCTTT

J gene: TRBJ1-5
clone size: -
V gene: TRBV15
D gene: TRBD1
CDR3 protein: CATSRDRHNQPQHF
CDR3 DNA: TGTGCCACCAGCAGGGACAGGCATAATCAGCCCCAGCATTTT

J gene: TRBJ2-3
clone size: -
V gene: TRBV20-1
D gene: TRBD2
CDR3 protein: CSASGTSGGGGPTDTQYF
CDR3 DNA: TGCAGTGCTAGCGGGACTAGCGGGGGGGGAGGACCCACAGATACGCAGTATTTT

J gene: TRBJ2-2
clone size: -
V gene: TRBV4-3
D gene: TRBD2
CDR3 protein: CASSQGTSGSSAGELFF
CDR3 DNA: TGCGCCAGCAGCCAAGGGACTAGCGGGAGTTCCGCCGGGGAGCTGTTTTTT

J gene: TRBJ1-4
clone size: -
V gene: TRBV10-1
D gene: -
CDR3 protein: CASSESGEKLFF
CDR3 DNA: TGCGCCAGCAGTGAGTCCGGTGAAAAACTGTTTTTT

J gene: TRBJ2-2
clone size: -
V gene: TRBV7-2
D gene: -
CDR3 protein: CASSLAGVTGELFF
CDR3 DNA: TGTGCCAGCAGCCTCGCTGGCGTCACCGGGGAGCTGTTTTTT

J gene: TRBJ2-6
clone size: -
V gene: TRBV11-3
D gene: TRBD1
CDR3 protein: CASSPRTGGFGANVLTF
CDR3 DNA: TGTGCCAGCAGCCCCAGGACAGGGGGCTTTGGGGCCAACGTCCTGACTTTC

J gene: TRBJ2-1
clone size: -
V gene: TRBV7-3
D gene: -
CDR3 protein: CASSLPGSANNEQFF
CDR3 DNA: TGTGCCAGCAGCTTACCAGGTAGCGCAAACAATGAGCAGTTCTTC

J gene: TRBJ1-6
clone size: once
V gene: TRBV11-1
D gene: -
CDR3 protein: CASSSGVSYNSPLHF
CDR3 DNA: TGTGCCAGCAGCAGCGGGGTGTCCTATAATTCACCCCTCCACTTT

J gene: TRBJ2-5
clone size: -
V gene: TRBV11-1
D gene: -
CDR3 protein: CASSLSQGLETQYF
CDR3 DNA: TGTGCCAGCAGCTTGTCCCAGGGTCTCGAGACCCAGTACTTC

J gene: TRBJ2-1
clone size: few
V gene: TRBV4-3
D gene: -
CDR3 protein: CASSQDIMEVSSYNEQFF
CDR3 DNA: TGCGCCAGCAGCCAAGACATAATGGAGGTGAGCTCCTACAATGAGCAGTTCTTC

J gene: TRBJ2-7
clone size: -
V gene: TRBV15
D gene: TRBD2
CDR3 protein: CATSRGASGSYEQYF
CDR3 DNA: TGTGCCACCAGCAGAGGAGCTAGCGGGAGCTACGAGCAGTACTTC

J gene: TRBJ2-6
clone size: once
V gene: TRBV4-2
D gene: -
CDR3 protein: CASRSAANVLTF
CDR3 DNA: TGTGCCAGCAGATCTGCTGCCAACGTCCTGACTTTC

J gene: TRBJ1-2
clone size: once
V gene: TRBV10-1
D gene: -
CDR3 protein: CASSSVSGYGYTF
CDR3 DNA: TGCGCCAGCAGTTCGGTGTCTGGCTATGGCTACACCTTC

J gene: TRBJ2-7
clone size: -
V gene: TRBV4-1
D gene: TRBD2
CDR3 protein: CASSQREESYEQYF
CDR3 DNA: TGCGCCAGCAGCCAGCGGGAGGAGTCCTACGAGCAGTACTTC

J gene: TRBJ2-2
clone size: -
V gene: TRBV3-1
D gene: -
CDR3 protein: CASSQDNRAVYPGELFF
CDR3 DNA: TGTGCCAGCAGCCAAGATAACAGGGCGGTATACCCCGGGGAGCTGTTTTTT

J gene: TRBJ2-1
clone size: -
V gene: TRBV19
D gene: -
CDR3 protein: CASSLQGQNNEQFF
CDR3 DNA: TGTGCCAGTAGTCTCCAGGGGCAAAACAATGAGCAGTTCTTC